This T cell receptor (beta chain) was sequenced during a study of blood T cell repertoires in COVID-19. Whole-study context: There were acute and convalescent COVID-19 samples, and they came from the United States, Italy and Spain.

Assay used: immunoSEQ multiplex PCR; TCRdb lists only in-frame clones, some missing. This sample yields about 230,000 clones, of which around four fifths are seen a single time; about 2.5% belongs to the top ten. Sequenced input: peripheral blood. The source is a woman between 65 and 79 years old with active or convalescent COVID-19.

In DNA, the CDR3 is TGTGCCATCAGTGAAAGACAGGGGGCATACTCTGGAAACACCATATATTTT. Translating gives CAISERQGAYSGNTIYF. This rearrangement joins TRBV10-3 to TRBJ1-3, with 10 bases aligning to TRBD1. The germline gives CDR1 ENHRY, CDR2 SYGVKD. The CDR3 consists of 17 residues. Trimming took 3 bases from V and 0 from J; bases not matched to a gene: 5.